This T cell receptor (beta chain) was sequenced in a study of blood T cell repertoires in COVID-19. At the level of the study: The study drew acute and convalescent COVID-19 samples from the United States, Italy and Spain. In each case, the material was cDNA or gDNA derived from T cells, B-cell-depleted T cells, or PBMCs.

Between the trimmed V and J ends, which lost 3 bases and 4 bases, there was a span of 6 bases. The CDR3 is 13 residues long. From germline, CDR1 is SGHDN and CDR2 FVKESK. TCRdb's copy holds only in-frame clones and misses some; the assay was immunoSEQ multiplex PCR. The table includes under 150,000 clones, about 85% detected once. Input material: peripheral blood. The chain carries TRBV14 and TRBJ2-2; tentatively, D is TRBD1 (5 bases). The clonotype originates from a human donor in a cohort sampled during active COVID-19. The CDR3 bases are TGTGCCAGCAGCCAGGGGCCCACCGGGGAGCTGTTTTTT. Its translation is CASSQGPTGELFF. Looking up the rest from reference TRBV14 and TRBJ2-2 gives the full variable domain: EAGVTQFPSHSVIEKGQTVTLRCDPISGHDNLYWYRRVMGKEIKFLLHFVKESKQDESGMPNNRFLAERTGGTYSTLKVQPAELEDSGVYFCASSQGPTGELFFGEGSRLTVL.